The clone carrying this T cell receptor beta chain counts as medium-sized (0.01 to 0.1%). These data originate in a study of T cells after yellow fever vaccination. Germline V gives CDR1 WSHSY, CDR2 SAAADI. The CDR3 spans 12 residues. Deletions cut 4 bases from V and 4 bases from J, with 6 bases between. TCRdb passed the 5' RACE reads through MiXCR, listing each CDR3 protein once. The table has 14,000 or so distinct CDR3 sequences, 7.3% seen once. V is TRBV10-2 and J is TRBJ2-3; D call uncertain. The clonotype originates from a man between 18 and 29 years old who received the YFV17D yellow fever vaccine. The source was PBMCs, either bulk or a sorted T-cell subset (CD4+, CD8+, memory, or dextramer-sorted; not recorded which), collected on the day of the yellow fever booster vaccination. The CDR3 here is CASSVRADTQYF. DNA for the CDR3: TGCGCCAGCAGTGTCCGGGCAGATACGCAGTATTTT.